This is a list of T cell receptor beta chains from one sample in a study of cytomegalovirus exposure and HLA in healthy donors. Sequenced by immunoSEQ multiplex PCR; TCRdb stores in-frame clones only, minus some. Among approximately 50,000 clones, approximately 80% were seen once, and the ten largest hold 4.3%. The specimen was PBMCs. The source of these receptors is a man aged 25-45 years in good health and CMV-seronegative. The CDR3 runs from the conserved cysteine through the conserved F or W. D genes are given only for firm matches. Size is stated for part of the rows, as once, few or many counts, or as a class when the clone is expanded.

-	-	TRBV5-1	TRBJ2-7	TGCGCCAGCAGCTTGGGACACTTGACAACCTACGAGCAGTACTTC	CASSLGHLTTYEQYF
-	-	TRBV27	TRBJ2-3	TGTGCCAGCAGTAGGAGTCCGGCCACAGATACGCAGTATTTT	CASSRSPATDTQYF
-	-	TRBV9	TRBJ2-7	TGTGCCAGCAGCGTAGGCCCGGGCCGGAGGGAGCAGTACTTC	CASSVGPGRREQYF
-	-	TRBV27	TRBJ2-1	TGTGCCAGCAGTTTATGGAGGGGCCCTCTAGCGCTAGTTTCACTAACGTACAATGAGCAGTTCTTC	CASSLWRGPLALVSLTYNEQFF
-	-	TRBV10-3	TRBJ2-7	TGTGCCATCAAGGCGGAGTACGAGCAGTACTTC	CAIKAEYEQYF
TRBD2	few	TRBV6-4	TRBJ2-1	TGTGCCAGCAGCCAGGGGACTAGCGACTACAATGAGCAGTTCTTC	CASSQGTSDYNEQFF
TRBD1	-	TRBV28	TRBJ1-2	TGTGCCAGCAGTTTCCGGGACAGGGCCGTGGGGGGCTACACCTTC	CASSFRDRAVGGYTF
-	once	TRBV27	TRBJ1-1	TGTGCCAGCAGCCCGCCCCCATTGGGTCAGGACACTGAAGCTTTCTTT	CASSPPPLGQDTEAFF
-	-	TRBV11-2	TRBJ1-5	TGTGCCAGCGCAGGTGGCCTCAATCAGCCCCAGCATTTT	CASAGGLNQPQHF
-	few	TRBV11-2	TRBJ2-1	TGTGCCAGCAGCTTGGTGGGCGGGAATGAGCAGTTCTTC	CASSLVGGNEQFF
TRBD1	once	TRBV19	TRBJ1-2	TGTGCCAGTAGTCCCCGGGACAGGGCCCCTGTCTCCACCTTC	CASSPRDRAPVSTF
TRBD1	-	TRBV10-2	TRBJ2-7	TGCGCCAGCGGTCCCTGGGACAGCTTTTACGAGCAGTACTTC	CASGPWDSFYEQYF
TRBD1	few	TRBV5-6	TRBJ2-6	TGTGCCAGCAGCAGAGTCGAGGGACAGGGAGGAACTGGGGCCAACGTCCTGACTTTC	CASSRVEGQGGTGANVLTF
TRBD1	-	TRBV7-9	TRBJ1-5	TGTGCCAGCAGTTACGGGACAGGCGATTATAGCAATCAGCCCCAGCATTTT	CASSYGTGDYSNQPQHF
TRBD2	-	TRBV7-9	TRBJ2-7	TGTGCCAGCAGCTTAGCGAGGGCGGGAGAGTCCTACGAGCAGTACTTC	CASSLARAGESYEQYF
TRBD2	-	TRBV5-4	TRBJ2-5	TGTGCCAGCAGCCCTGGCGGGACTAGCGGGATCCACCAGTACTTC	CASSPGGTSGIHQYF
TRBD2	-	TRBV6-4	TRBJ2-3	TGTGCCAGCAGTGACTCTTCTAGTAGCGGGGGGCAGTATTTT	CASSDSSSSGGQYF
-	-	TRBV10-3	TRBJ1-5	TGTGCCATCAGTGAGCTTGGGGTGTGGGGCGGGGAGAGCAATCAGCCCCAGCATTTT	CAISELGVWGGESNQPQHF
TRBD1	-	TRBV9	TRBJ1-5	TGTGCCAGCAGCGTTTCAGCCTGGGGACAGTACAATCAGCCCCAGCATTTT	CASSVSAWGQYNQPQHF
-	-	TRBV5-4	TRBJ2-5	TGTGCCAGCAGCTTAGGGACTGACCAAGAGACCCAGTACTTC	CASSLGTDQETQYF
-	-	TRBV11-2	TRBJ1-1	TGTGCCAGCAACGAGGGGGAGAACACTGAAGCTTTCTTT	CASNEGENTEAFF
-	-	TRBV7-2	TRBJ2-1	TGTGCCAGCAGCTCCTTCCGGACTAACTCCTACAATGAGCAGTTCTTC	CASSSFRTNSYNEQFF
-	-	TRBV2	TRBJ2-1	TGTGCCAGCCACCCGGACAGCTACAATGAGCAGTTCTTC	CASHPDSYNEQFF
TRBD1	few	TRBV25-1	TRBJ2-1	TGTGCCAGCAGTGGACAGGGGACCCACCGCTCCTACAATGAGCAGTTCTTC	CASSGQGTHRSYNEQFF
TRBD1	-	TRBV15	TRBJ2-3	TGTGCCACCAGCAGAGAGGGGACAGGGGGCACAGATACGCAGTATTTT	CATSREGTGGTDTQYF
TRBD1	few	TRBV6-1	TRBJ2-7	TGTGCCAGCGGGAGGACAGGGATCTACGAGCAGTACTTC	CASGRTGIYEQYF
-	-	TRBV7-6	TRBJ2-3	TGTGCCAGCAGCTTAGAACTTGGGACATCTAGCACAGATACGCAGTATTTT	CASSLELGTSSTDTQYF
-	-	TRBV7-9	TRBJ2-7	TGTGCCAGCAGCTCAGGGACTTTGGGATACGAGCAGTACTTC	CASSSGTLGYEQYF
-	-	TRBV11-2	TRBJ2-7	TGTGCCAGCAGCGAGATTATGAGGTACGAGCAGTACTTC	CASSEIMRYEQYF